Below, 24 T cell receptor beta chains from the same sample are listed, as sequenced in a study of T cell repertoires in cytomegalovirus infection. The antigens these receptors bind are not known. TCRdb independently ran MiXCR on the reads; one entry per CDR3 protein. The sample contains approximately 910,000 distinct CDR3 sequences, around 29% of which appear only once. The specimen comprised cultured CD8+ T cells from PBMCs, sampled from culture after CMV antigen stimulation. These receptors all come from a human donor in good health (CMV status not recorded). Some clones in this sample may be carry-over from other donors' samples.

A word on this clonotype: The CDR3 does not close with the conserved phenylalanine or tryptophan, likely indicating a read error. This chain connects TRBV7-8 to TRBJ2-5, with D uncertain. The CDR3 runs to 12 residues. Germline-derived CDR1 and CDR2 are SGHVS and FQNEAQ. The ends were cut back, 5 bases at V and 10 bases at J, with 14 bases in the middle. The CDR3 protein is CASSRLEKDQYS. The CDR3 region has the DNA TGTGCCAGCAGCCGTCTAGAAAAGGACCAGTACTCC.

The V gene is TRBV4-1, the J gene TRBJ2-4; 8 bases fit TRBD1. CDR3 length equals 15 residues. V dropped 2 bases and J dropped 8; count of bases not matched to a gene: 8. CDR1 and CDR2 from the germline V gene are MGHRA and YSYEKL. The CDR3 sequence: CASSQLDRGRDIQYF. CDR3 nucleotides: TGCGCCAGCAGCCAACTCGACAGGGGCAGAGACATTCAGTACTTC.

The rearrangement joins TRBV28 to TRBJ2-3, with 9 bases that match TRBD2. The CDR3 loop spans 17 amino acids. The germline V gene has CDR1 MDHEN and CDR2 SYDVKM. With 3 bases clipped from V and 0 bases from J, the junction kept 7 bases outside the gene matches. The CDR3 loop is CASSLLTSGLSTDTQYF. The CDR3 coding sequence is TGTGCCAGCAGTTTGCTCACTAGCGGGCTAAGCACAGATACGCAGTATTTT.

This sequence joins TRBV18 and TRBJ2-7; no clear D. Germline V gene data show CDR1 as KGHSH and CDR2 as LQKENI. The CDR3 consists of 16 residues. V dropped 3 bases and J dropped 0 bases, with 15 bases sitting between them. The CDR3 protein is CASSPPGRQFSYEQYF. DNA for the CDR3: TGTGCCAGCTCACCCCCAGGTAGGCAGTTCTCCTACGAGCAGTACTTC.

This clonotype has just a few counts. This chain links TRBV28 with TRBJ1-3; possibly TRBD1 for D (6 bases). Germline V gene sequence: CDR1 MDHEN, CDR2 SYDVKM. V was clipped by 7 bases and J by 3 bases, with 25 bases between them. The CDR3 is 18 residues long. CDR3 DNA sequence: TGTGCCAGCATCTCAGGGGCGTACTCCTTAGCGTATGGAAACACCATATATTTT. This sequence encodes CASISGAYSLAYGNTIYF.

This clonotype was detected only once. The V and J genes are TRBV12-3 or TRBV12-4 and TRBJ1-5; D gene unclear. The CDR3 loop spans 15 amino acids. With 7 bases removed from V and 7 bases from J, the gap between germline ends came to 20 bases. The CDR3 spells CASTQNALRVQPQHF. The DNA of the CDR3 is TGTGCCAGCACTCAGAACGCCCTCCGGGTGCAGCCCCAGCATTTT.

V and J are TRBV20-1 and TRBJ1-1, with a possible D match to TRBD1 (5 bases). Germline values: CDR1 DFQATT, CDR2 SNEGSKA (reference sequence). The CDR3 contains 15 residues. Trimming pared 2 bases from V and 3 bases from J, leaving 16 bases between. The CDR3 DNA reads as TGCAGTGCTAGAATAGGATGGGGGAGGGACACTGAAGCTTTCTTT. Its translation is CSARIGWGRDTEAFF.

This clonotype occurred a few times. The chain carries TRBV6-5 and TRBJ2-2; D is possibly TRBD1 or TRBD2 (6 bases each). The V end was cut by 0 bases, the J end by 11 bases, with 16 bases between. The CDR3 covers 15 residues. Germline CDR1 reads MNHEY; CDR2 reads SVGAGI. The CDR3 is CASSYSSGGSAELFF. Written as DNA, the CDR3 is TGTGCCAGCAGTTACTCTTCCGGGGGCTCGGCTGAGCTGTTTTTT.

In nucleotides, the CDR3 is TGCAGTGCTAGAGATCTCTCGGGGGCCTACGAGCAGTACTTC. It is translated as CSARDLSGAYEQYF. The chain employs TRBV20-1 and TRBJ2-7; weak D call: TRBD2 (6 bases). This CDR3 contains 14 residues. V was cut by 0 bases and J by 2 bases, with 11 bases left in between. Germline CDR1 is DFQATT and CDR2 is SNEGSKA (reference sequence).

This clonotype was counted between two and nine times. The rearrangement links TRBV19 to TRBJ2-5; maybe TRBD2 (5 bases). V was trimmed by 3 bases and J by 3 bases, leaving 8 bases between them. There are 13 residues in the CDR3. Germline V gene lookup returns CDR1 LNHDA and CDR2 SQIVND (reference sequence). This CDR3 is CASSIKGEETQYF. CDR3 in DNA: TGTGCCAGTAGTATCAAGGGAGAAGAGACCCAGTACTTC.

This rearrangement joins TRBV7-9 to TRBJ2-2; no reliable D call. The germline CDR1 and CDR2 sequences are SEHNR and FQNEAQ (reference sequence). Trimming shortened V by 1 base and J by 7 bases, and 10 bases separated the two germline ends. The CDR3 is 14 residues long. CDR3 sequence (DNA): TGTGCCAGCAGCTTAGGCCCCTATGTCGGGGAGCTGTTTTTT. This encodes CASSLGPYVGELFF.

The chain uses TRBV6-6 and TRBJ2-3; 10 bases line up with TRBD2. The V segment lost 4 bases and the J segment 2 bases; nucleotides outside the gene matches: 9. There are 17 residues in the CDR3. The V gene's germline CDR1 is MNHNY and CDR2 SVGAGI (reference sequence). The CDR3 bases are TGTGCCAGCAGTTCTATAGCGGGGGGTCCAGTCACAGATACGCAGTATTTT. Amino acid sequence: CASSSIAGGPVTDTQYF.

This sequence joins TRBV15 and TRBJ2-5; 12 bases agree with TRBD2. Unmatched junction bases numbered 1, after V lost 1 base and J lost 1 base. CDR3 length equals 16 residues. Germline CDR1 reads LNHNV; CDR2 reads YYDKDF (reference sequence). In DNA, the CDR3 is TGTGCCACCAGCAGAGTACTAGCGGGGGGCCAAGAGACCCAGTACTTC. It specifies CATSRVLAGGQETQYF.

This clonotype turned up a few times. The rearrangement joins TRBV6-5 to TRBJ2-1; D call uncertain. Trimming cost V 0 bases and J 7 bases, with 16 bases left between them. The CDR3 extends over 16 amino acids. The germline V gene encodes CDR1 MNHEY and CDR2 SVGAGI. Here the CDR3 reads CASSYSNAWGGNEQFF. CDR3 nucleotide sequence: TGTGCCAGCAGTTACTCGAATGCATGGGGTGGGAATGAGCAGTTCTTC.

In regard to this clonotype: A much bigger clone sits one base away, suggesting this may be a read error. The missing conserved phenylalanine or tryptophan at the end of this CDR3 makes a read error likely. The CDR3 spells CASSYGLAGGPLQETQYL. The CDR3 nucleotides read TGTGCCAGCAGCTACGGACTAGCGGGGGGACCACTTCAAGAGACCCAGTACTTA. The V call is TRBV11-2, the J call TRBJ2-5; 14 nucleotides match TRBD2. Losses at the gene ends were 4 bases for V and 2 bases for J; bases not matched to a gene: 9. The germline V gene encodes CDR1 SGHAT and CDR2 FQNNGV. This CDR3 region has 18 residues.

This clonotype has only a few counts. The V call is TRBV6-2 or TRBV6-3, the J call TRBJ1-2, with D uncertain. The CDR3 runs to 13 residues. Germline loops: CDR1 MNHEY, CDR2 SVGEGT. The V and J ends lost 8 bases and 10 bases respectively, with 20 bases between them. The CDR3 sequence: CASRRRSPHSYTF. CDR3 coding DNA: TGTGCCAGCCGTCGGCGGAGTCCCCATTCCTACACCTTC.

Comments on this clonotype: Given a much more abundant clone one base away, this may be a read error. The gene calls are TRBV7-6 and TRBJ1-1; TRBD1 might be the D (5 bases). Trimming took off 1 base at V and 6 bases at J, with 9 bases between the two ends. CDR1 is SGHVS and CDR2 is FNYEAQ in the germline V gene. The CDR3 is 13 residues long. The CDR3 nucleotides are TGTGCCAGCAGCTTAGTCGGGGCCCCTGAAGCTTTCTTT. Its protein product is CASSLVGAPEAFF.

The genes are TRBV9 and TRBJ2-3; D perhaps matches TRBD2 (5 bases). With 4 bases removed from V and 3 bases from J, the gap between germline ends came to 15 bases. The germline V gene has CDR1 SGDLS and CDR2 YYNGEE. There are 15 residues in the CDR3. The CDR3 here is CASSPWERGTDTQYF. The CDR3 DNA follows: TGTGCCAGCAGCCCTTGGGAACGAGGGACAGATACGCAGTATTTT.

The chain combines TRBV5-4 with TRBJ1-6; no clear D. The germline gives CDR1 SGHNT, CDR2 YYREEE (reference sequence). V was clipped by 4 bases and J by 7 bases, with 15 bases between them. CDR3 size: 15 residues. The DNA for the CDR3 is TGTGCCAGCAGCCTAGACGGAGCCCCAAATTCACCCCTCCACTTT. Amino acids: CASSLDGAPNSPLHF. The whole variable domain, filled in from reference TRBV5-4 and TRBJ1-6, reads ETGVTQSPTHLIKTRGQQVTLRCSSQSGHNTVSWYQQALGQGPQFIFQYYREEENGRGNFPPRFSGLQFPNYSSELNVNALELDDSALYLCASSLDGAPNSPLHFGNGTRLTVT.

V gene TRBV11-2 combines with J gene TRBJ2-1; TRBD2 might be the D (5 bases). V lost 10 bases, J lost 8 bases, and 18 bases lay in between. The CDR3 loop spans 13 amino acids. Germline CDR1 reads SGHAT; CDR2 reads FQNNGV. The CDR3 DNA reads TGTGCCACCCATGCGACCCCGGGATATGAGCAGTTCTTC. It specifies CATHATPGYEQFF.

The chain couples TRBV27 to TRBJ2-1, with D possibly matching TRBD1 (5 bases). The CDR3 consists of 16 residues. V lost 6 bases, J lost 0 bases, and 15 bases lay in between. Germline CDR1 is MNHEY and CDR2 is SMNVEV (reference sequence). The CDR3 region has the DNA TGTGCCAGCAGGTTAGGGGTTTACGGCTCCTACAATGAGCAGTTCTTC. It codes for CASRLGVYGSYNEQFF.

The rearrangement uses TRBV7-9 and TRBJ2-4; TRBD2 matches 7 bases. This CDR3 region has 15 residues. Germline CDR1 is SEHNR and CDR2 is FQNEAQ (reference sequence). Trimming removed 6 bases from V and 1 base from J; junction bases left unmatched: 6. CDR3: CASSRREGAKNIQYF. CDR3 coding DNA: TGTGCCAGCAGTCGCAGGGAGGGGGCCAAAAACATTCAGTACTTC.

This clonotype was detected only a few times. The CDR3 coding sequence is TGTGCCAGCAGTTTACGGCGGTTCGAGGGATGGCAGCCCCAGCATTTT. This encodes CASSLRRFEGWQPQHF. The chain combines TRBV12-3 or TRBV12-4 with TRBJ1-5, with no clear D. V was clipped by 2 bases and J by 7 bases, with 18 bases between them. The CDR3 is made up of 16 amino acids.

This clonotype has at least ten counts. The CDR3 spells CASSLSGGFPNEQFF. CDR3 DNA: TGTGCCAGCAGCCTTAGCGGGGGGTTCCCCAATGAGCAGTTCTTC. The J gene is TRBJ2-1, the V gene TRBV7-2; 10 bases agree with TRBD2. CDR3 length: 15 amino acids. CDR1 is SGHTA, CDR2 FQGNSA, per germline. The junction had 7 bases not matched to a gene; V was cut back by 5 bases and J by 6 bases.